These T cell receptor beta chains were read from a single sample in a study of shared clonotypes between healthy human individuals. Measured with immunoSEQ multiplex PCR; TCRdb has only the in-frame clones, and not every one. This sample has about 1.1 million clones, with roughly 80% found just once. Sequenced material: memory CD4+ T cells from PBMCs. The receptors shown here come from a man between 18 and 35 years old in good health. Some clones in this sample may be carry-over from other donors' samples. Each CDR3 is given with its conserved first and last residue. Rows give clone size only sometimes, using once, few, many, or a class for an expanded clone.

CDR3: CASSPRDGANEKLFF; size: -; J: TRBJ1-4; V: TRBV5-1
CDR3: CASSSSASTDTQYF; size: -; J: TRBJ2-3; V: TRBV5-4
CDR3: CASSEGGQGPSGANVLTF; size: few; J: TRBJ2-6; V: TRBV6-1
CDR3: CASRTNYGYTF; size: -; J: TRBJ1-2; V: TRBV14
CDR3: CSVAGQGDQPQHF; size: -; J: TRBJ1-5; V: TRBV29-1
CDR3: CASSQDLEGGQFF; size: once; J: TRBJ2-1; V: TRBV4-1
CDR3: CASSPDTGELFF; size: few; J: TRBJ2-2; V: TRBV18
CDR3: CASSYLAGATDTQYF; size: once; J: TRBJ2-3; V: TRBV6-6
CDR3: CASSQAGTSPHYEQYF; size: -; J: TRBJ2-7; V: TRBV4-2
CDR3: CASSLGVFTDTQYF; size: -; J: TRBJ2-3; V: TRBV5-4
CDR3: CASSHRTGSSYEQYF; size: -; J: TRBJ2-7; V: TRBV4-2
CDR3: CASSVRQESSGNTIYF; size: -; J: TRBJ1-3; V: TRBV9
CDR3: CASSPTAGGGTGELFF; size: -; J: TRBJ2-2; V: TRBV19
CDR3: CASSPEGSSGILPDTQYF; size: -; J: TRBJ2-3; V: TRBV5-6
CDR3: CASSNRASTDTQYF; size: once; J: TRBJ2-3; V: TRBV19
CDR3: CASSVGRGNTIYF; size: many; J: TRBJ1-3; V: TRBV9
CDR3: CASSRQGSYNEQFF; size: -; J: TRBJ2-1; V: TRBV2
CDR3: CASSRAPYEQYF; size: -; J: TRBJ2-7; V: TRBV11-2
CDR3: CASSLQPAGGLQYF; size: -; J: TRBJ2-5; V: TRBV7-7
CDR3: CASSESSHPKNIQYF; size: few; J: TRBJ2-4; V: TRBV10-1
CDR3: CASIATGSTEAFF; size: -; J: TRBJ1-1; V: TRBV6-5
CDR3: CASTPASGQGRKDGYEQYF; size: -; J: TRBJ2-7; V: TRBV2
CDR3: CATSRRQGTSYEQYF; size: -; J: TRBJ2-7; V: TRBV15
CDR3: CASSPQNRAGANVLTF; size: -; J: TRBJ2-6; V: TRBV18
CDR3: CASSPGLAANTGELFF; size: -; J: TRBJ2-2; V: TRBV11-3
CDR3: CASSSLLAGDSETQYF; size: -; J: TRBJ2-5; V: TRBV28
CDR3: CASNQVRDSHYQPQHF; size: -; J: TRBJ1-5; V: TRBV19
CDR3: CASSLGQDVSYEQYF; size: -; J: TRBJ2-7; V: TRBV18
CDR3: CASSGEGWTEAFF; size: -; J: TRBJ1-1; V: TRBV2
CDR3: CASSLIYEKLFF; size: -; J: TRBJ1-4; V: TRBV11-2
CDR3: CASSRDWRVGAEGTEAFF; size: -; J: TRBJ1-1; V: TRBV4-1
CDR3: CSVLTGSTDTQYF; size: -; J: TRBJ2-3; V: TRBV29-1
CDR3: CATEAKGPNTGELFF; size: -; J: TRBJ2-2; V: TRBV5-4
CDR3: CASSIAGSTDTQYF; size: -; J: TRBJ2-3; V: TRBV2
CDR3: CASSPTGVQDTQYF; size: -; J: TRBJ2-3; V: TRBV7-9
CDR3: CASSFARAGRADTQYF; size: -; J: TRBJ2-3; V: TRBV28
CDR3: CASSPREGAGETQYF; size: -; J: TRBJ2-5; V: TRBV18
CDR3: CASSPVRNTDTQYF; size: -; J: TRBJ2-3; V: TRBV7-2
CDR3: CASSQGWTGSYNSPLHF; size: -; J: TRBJ1-6; V: TRBV4-3
CDR3: CASRRTGFGGNQPQHF; size: -; J: TRBJ1-5; V: TRBV27
CDR3: CASSYGGAAYEQYF; size: -; J: TRBJ2-7; V: TRBV6-6